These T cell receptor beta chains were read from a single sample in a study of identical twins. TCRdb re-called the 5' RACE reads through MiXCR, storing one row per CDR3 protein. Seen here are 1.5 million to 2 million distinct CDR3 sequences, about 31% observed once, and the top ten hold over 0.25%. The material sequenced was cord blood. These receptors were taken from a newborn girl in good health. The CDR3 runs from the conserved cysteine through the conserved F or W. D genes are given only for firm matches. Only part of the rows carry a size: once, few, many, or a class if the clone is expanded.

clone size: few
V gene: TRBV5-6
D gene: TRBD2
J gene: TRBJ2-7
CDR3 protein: CASSFLGRGFEQYF
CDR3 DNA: TGTGCCAGCAGCTTTCTCGGGAGGGGGTTCGAGCAGTACTTC

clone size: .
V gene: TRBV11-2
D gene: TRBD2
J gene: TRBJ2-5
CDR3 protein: CASSLFRSGATQETQYF
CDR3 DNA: TGTGCCAGCAGCTTGTTCCGAAGCGGGGCCACCCAAGAGACCCAGTACTTC

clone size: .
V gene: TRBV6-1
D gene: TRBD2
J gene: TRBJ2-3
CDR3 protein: CASRQKAGGFTDMQYF
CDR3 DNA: TGTGCCAGCAGGCAGAAAGCGGGGGGGTTCACAGATATGCAGTATTTT

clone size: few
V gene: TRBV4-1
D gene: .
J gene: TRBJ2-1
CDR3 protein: CASSHQTYNEQFF
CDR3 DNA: TGCGCCAGCAGCCACCAAACCTACAATGAGCAGTTCTTC

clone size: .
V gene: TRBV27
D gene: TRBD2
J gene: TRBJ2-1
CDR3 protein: CASSLGLAGGPRDNEHFF
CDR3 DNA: TGTGCCAGCAGTTTAGGGCTAGCGGGAGGGCCGAGGGACAATGAGCACTTCTTC

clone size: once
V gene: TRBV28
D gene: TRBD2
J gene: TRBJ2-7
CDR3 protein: CASSLERELYNEQYF
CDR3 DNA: TGTGCCAGCAGTCTCGAGCGGGAGCTCTACAATGAGCAGTACTTC

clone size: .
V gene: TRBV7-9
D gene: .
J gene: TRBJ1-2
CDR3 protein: CASRSDRYGYTF
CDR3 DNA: TGTGCCAGCAGATCGGACAGATATGGCTACACCTTC

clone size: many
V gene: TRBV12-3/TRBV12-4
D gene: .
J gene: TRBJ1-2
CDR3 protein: CASSRTVYGYTF
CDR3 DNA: TGTGCCAGCAGCCGGACAGTCTATGGCTACACCTTC

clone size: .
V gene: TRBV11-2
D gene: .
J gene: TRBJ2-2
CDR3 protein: CASSLSGPGTTGELFF
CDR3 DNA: TGTGCCAGCAGCTTATCAGGACCAGGGACCACCGGGGAGCTGTTTTTT

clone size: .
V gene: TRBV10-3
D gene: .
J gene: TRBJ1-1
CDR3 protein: CAISDLAMNTEAFF
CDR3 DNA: TGTGCCATCAGTGATTTGGCAATGAACACTGAAGCTTTCTTT

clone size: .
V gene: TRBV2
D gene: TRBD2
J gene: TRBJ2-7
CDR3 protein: CARRLAGGSYNEQYF
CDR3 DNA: TGTGCCAGACGACTAGCGGGGGGCTCCTACAATGAGCAGTACTTC

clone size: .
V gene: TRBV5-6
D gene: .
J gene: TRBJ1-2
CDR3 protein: CASSFPRGSANYCYTF
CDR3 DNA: TGTGCCAGCAGCTTCCCGCGGGGTTCGGCTAACTATTGCTACACCTTC

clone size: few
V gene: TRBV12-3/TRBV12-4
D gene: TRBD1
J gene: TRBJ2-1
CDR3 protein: CASSLRQGVSEQFF
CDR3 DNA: TGTGCCAGCAGTTTACGACAGGGGGTGAGTGAGCAGTTCTTC

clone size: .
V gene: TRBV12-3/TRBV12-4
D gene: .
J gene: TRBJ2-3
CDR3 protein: CASSFKGGAIDTQYF
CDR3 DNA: TGTGCCAGCAGTTTTAAGGGCGGGGCAATAGATACGCAGTATTTT

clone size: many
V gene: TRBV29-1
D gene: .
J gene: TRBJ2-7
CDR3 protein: CSVALAYEQYF
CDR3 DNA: TGCAGCGTTGCTTTGGCCTACGAGCAGTACTTC

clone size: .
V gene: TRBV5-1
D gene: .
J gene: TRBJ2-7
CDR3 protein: CASSPVGSYNEQYF
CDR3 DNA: TGCGCCAGCAGCCCGGTCGGCTCCTACAATGAGCAGTACTTC

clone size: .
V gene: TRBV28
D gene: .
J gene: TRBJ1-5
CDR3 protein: CASRGQGNQPQPF
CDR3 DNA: TGTGCCAGCAGAGGACAAGGCAATCAGCCCCAGCCTTTT

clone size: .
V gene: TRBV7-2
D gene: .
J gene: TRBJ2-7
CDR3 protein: CASSLLARTYEQYF
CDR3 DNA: TGTGCCAGCAGCTTACTAGCGCGAACCTACGAGCAGTACTTC

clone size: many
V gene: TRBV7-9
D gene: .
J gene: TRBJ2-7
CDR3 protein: CASSLGRTNYEQYF
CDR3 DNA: TGTGCCAGCAGCTTAGGACGGACAAACTACGAGCAGTACTTC

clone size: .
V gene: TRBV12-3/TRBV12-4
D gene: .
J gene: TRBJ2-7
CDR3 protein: CALRRGAVYNEQYF
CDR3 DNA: TGTGCCTTGCGTCGTGGGGCAGTCTACAATGAGCAGTACTTC

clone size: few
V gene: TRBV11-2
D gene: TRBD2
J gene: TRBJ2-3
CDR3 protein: CASSLRWASGSSTDTQYF
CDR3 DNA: TGTGCCAGCAGCTTAAGATGGGCTAGCGGGTCTAGCACAGATACGCAGTATTTT

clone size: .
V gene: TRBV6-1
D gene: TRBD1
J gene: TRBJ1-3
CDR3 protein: CASSRQGRTQRSGNTIYF
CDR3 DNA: TGTGCCAGCAGTCGACAGGGGCGCACCCAACGCTCTGGAAACACCATATATTTT

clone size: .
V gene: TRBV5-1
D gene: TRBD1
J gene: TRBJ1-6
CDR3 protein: CASSPVTGQDYSPLHF
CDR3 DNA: TGCGCCAGCAGCCCGGTTACGGGACAGGACTATTCACCCCTCCACTTT

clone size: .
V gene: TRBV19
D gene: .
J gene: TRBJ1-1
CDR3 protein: CAISTPGYNTEAFF
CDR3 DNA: TGTGCCATTAGTACCCCCGGATACAACACTGAAGCTTTCTTT

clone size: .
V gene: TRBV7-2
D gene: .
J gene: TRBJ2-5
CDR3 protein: CASSGTLNQETQYF
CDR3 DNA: TGTGCCAGCAGCGGGACTTTGAATCAAGAGACCCAGTACTTC

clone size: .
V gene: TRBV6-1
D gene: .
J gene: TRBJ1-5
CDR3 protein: CASSEGKFYSSQPQHF
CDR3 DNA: TGTGCCAGCAGTGAAGGAAAGTTTTATAGCAGTCAGCCCCAGCATTTT

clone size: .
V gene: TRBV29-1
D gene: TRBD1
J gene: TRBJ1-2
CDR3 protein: CSVEWTGGHGYTF
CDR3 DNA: TGCAGCGTTGAGTGGACAGGGGGTCATGGCTACACCTTC

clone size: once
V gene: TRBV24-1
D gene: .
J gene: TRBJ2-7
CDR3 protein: CATSDSKEQYF
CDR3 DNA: TGTGCCACCAGTGATAGCAAAGAGCAGTACTTC

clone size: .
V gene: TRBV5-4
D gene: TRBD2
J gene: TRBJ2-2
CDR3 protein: CASSSGTSTELFF
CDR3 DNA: TGTGCCAGCAGCTCTGGGACTAGCACGGAGCTGTTTTTT

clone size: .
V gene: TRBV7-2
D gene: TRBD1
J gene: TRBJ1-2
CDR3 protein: CASSLSTGGFGYTF
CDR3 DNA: TGTGCCAGCAGCTTATCGACAGGGGGCTTTGGCTACACCTTC

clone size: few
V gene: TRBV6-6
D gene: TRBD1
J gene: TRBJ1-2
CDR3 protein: CASSYLDRVNGYTF
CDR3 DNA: TGTGCCAGCAGTTACTTGGACAGGGTGAATGGCTACACCTTC

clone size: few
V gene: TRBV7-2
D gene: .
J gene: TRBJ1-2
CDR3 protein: CASSPTPVYGYTF
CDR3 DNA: TGTGCCAGCAGCCCTACCCCCGTCTATGGCTACACCTTC

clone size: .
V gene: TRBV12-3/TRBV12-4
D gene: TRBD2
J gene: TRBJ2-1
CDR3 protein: CASSFSRGGYNEQFF
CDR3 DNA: TGTGCCAGCAGTTTCTCGCGGGGGGGGTACAATGAGCAGTTCTTC

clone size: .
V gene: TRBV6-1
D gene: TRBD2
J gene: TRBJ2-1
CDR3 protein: CASSEPTSGPYNEQFF
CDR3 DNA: TGTGCCAGCAGTGAACCGACTAGCGGGCCGTACAATGAGCAGTTCTTC

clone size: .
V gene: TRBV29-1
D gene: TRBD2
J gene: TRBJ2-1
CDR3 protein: CSVGTRTSWQFF
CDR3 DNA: TGCAGCGTTGGGACTAGGACTAGCTGGCAGTTCTTC

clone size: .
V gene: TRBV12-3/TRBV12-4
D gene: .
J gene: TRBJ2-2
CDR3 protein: CASSLLRLASGELFF
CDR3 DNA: TGTGCCAGCAGTTTATTGAGGCTAGCGTCCGGGGAGCTGTTTTTT

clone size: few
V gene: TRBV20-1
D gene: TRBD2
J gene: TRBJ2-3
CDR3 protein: CSASLLAGVDTQYF
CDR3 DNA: TGCAGTGCTAGTCTTCTAGCGGGAGTGGATACGCAGTATTTT

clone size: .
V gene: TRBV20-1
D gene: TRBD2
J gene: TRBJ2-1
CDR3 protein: CSARLLAGPIYNEQFF
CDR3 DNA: TGCAGTGCTAGACTTTTAGCGGGGCCAATCTACAATGAGCAGTTCTTC

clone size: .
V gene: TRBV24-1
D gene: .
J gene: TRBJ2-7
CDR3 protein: CATSVCDEQYF
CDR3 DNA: TGTGCCACCAGTGTGTGCGACGAGCAGTACTTC

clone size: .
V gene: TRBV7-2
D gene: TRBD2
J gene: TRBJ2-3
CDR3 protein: CATAPGRGGRSDTQYF
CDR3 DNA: TGTGCCACCGCACCCGGGCGGGGGGGCCGATCAGATACGCAGTATTTT

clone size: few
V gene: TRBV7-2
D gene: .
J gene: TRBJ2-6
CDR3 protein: CASSYGLRPLGANVLTF
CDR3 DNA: TGTGCCAGCAGCTATGGACTACGGCCTCTTGGGGCCAACGTCCTGACTTTC

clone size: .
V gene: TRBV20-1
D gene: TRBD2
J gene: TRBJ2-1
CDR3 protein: CSARDRRTSGTEQFF
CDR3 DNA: TGCAGTGCTAGAGATCGTAGGACTAGCGGAACTGAGCAGTTCTTC

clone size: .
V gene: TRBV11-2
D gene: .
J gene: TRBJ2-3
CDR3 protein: CASSLDRLATDTQYF
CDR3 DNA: TGTGCCAGCAGCTTAGATAGGTTAGCCACAGATACGCAGTATTTT

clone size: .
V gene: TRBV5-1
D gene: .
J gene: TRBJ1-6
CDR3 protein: CASSEDNRDGNSPLHF
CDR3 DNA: TGCGCCAGCAGTGAGGACAACAGGGACGGGAATTCACCCCTCCACTTT

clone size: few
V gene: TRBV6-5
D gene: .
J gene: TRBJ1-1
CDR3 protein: CASSYNLGGNTEAFF
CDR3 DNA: TGTGCCAGCAGTTACAATCTGGGGGGCAACACTGAAGCTTTCTTT

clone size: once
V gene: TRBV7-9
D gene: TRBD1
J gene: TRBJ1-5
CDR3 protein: CASSHRDRGRNQPQHF
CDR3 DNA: TGTGCCAGCAGCCACCGGGACAGGGGGCGGAATCAGCCCCAGCATTTT

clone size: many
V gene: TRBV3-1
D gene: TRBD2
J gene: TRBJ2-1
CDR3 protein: CASSRLAVFDEQFF
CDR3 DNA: TGTGCCAGCAGCCGACTAGCGGTTTTTGATGAGCAGTTCTTC

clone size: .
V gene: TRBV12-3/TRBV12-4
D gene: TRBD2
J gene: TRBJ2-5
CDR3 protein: CASSFLGGGIQETQYF
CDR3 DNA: TGTGCCAGCAGTTTTCTTGGGGGAGGGATCCAAGAGACCCAGTACTTC

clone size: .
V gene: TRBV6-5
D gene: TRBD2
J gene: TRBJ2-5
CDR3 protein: CASSYSGGSQETQYF
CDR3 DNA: TGTGCCAGCAGTTACTCTGGCGGGAGCCAAGAGACCCAGTACTTC

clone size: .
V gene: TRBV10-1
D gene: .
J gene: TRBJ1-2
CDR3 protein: CASNFESVYTF
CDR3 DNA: TGCGCCAGCAATTTTGAGAGCGTCTACACCTTC

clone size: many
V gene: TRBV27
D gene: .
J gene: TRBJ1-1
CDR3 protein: CASSLSRGNTEAFF
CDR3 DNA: TGTGCCAGCAGTTTGTCCAGGGGGAACACTGAAGCTTTCTTT

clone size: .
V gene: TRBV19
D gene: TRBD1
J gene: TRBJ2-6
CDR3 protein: CASRGTGLISGANVLTF
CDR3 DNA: TGTGCCAGTAGGGGGACAGGCCTAATCTCTGGGGCCAACGTCCTGACTTTC

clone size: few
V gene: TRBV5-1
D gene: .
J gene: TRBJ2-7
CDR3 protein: CASRGGQYEQYF
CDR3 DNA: TGCGCCAGCAGGGGGGGACAGTACGAGCAGTACTTC

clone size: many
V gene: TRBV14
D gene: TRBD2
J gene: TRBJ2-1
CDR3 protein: CASSQAGTSGANEQFF
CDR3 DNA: TGTGCCAGCAGCCAAGCCGGGACTAGCGGGGCGAATGAGCAGTTCTTC

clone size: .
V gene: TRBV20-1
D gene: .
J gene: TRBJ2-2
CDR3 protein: CSATGPGELFF
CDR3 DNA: TGCAGTGCTACGGGGCCCGGGGAGCTGTTTTTT

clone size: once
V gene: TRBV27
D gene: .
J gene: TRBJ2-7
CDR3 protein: CASSLSGARVEQYF
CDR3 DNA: TGTGCCAGCAGTCTTTCCGGGGCGCGTGTCGAGCAGTACTTC

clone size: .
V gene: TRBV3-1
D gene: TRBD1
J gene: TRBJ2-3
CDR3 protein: CASSQPTGVHTDTQYF
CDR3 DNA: TGTGCCAGCAGCCAGCCGACAGGGGTACACACAGATACGCAGTATTTT